Here is one T cell receptor (beta chain) with its context. Its antigen is currently unknown. The table came from immunoSEQ multiplex PCR; TCRdb's copy has only in-frame clones and leaves some out. Counted here are about 240,000 clones, approximately 83% occurring once; the ten biggest clones make up less than 0.75%. This record comes from a study of Tregs in tolerant kidney transplant recipients. Study-wide points: Expanding Tregs on activated donor B cells appeared to best identify donor-specific TCRbeta clones. Findings come from small patient numbers and require larger validation. This study did not directly address biological reproducibility.

V gave up 3 bases and J gave up 5 bases; unmatched junction bases: 7. The CDR3 is 15 residues long. Germline V gene sequence: CDR1 SNHLY, CDR2 FYNNEI. CD4+CD25+CD127- Tregs, CD4+CD25- non-Tregs, CD4 and CD8 cells were sorted. Specimen: CD4+ T cells from blood. The receptor was isolated from a human donor in good health. The J gene is TRBJ2-5, the V gene TRBV2, with 9 bases fitting TRBD2. The CDR3 coding sequence is TGTGCCAGCAGTGATTTGGGACTAGCTTCGGAGACCCAGTACTTC. It is translated as CASSDLGLASETQYF.